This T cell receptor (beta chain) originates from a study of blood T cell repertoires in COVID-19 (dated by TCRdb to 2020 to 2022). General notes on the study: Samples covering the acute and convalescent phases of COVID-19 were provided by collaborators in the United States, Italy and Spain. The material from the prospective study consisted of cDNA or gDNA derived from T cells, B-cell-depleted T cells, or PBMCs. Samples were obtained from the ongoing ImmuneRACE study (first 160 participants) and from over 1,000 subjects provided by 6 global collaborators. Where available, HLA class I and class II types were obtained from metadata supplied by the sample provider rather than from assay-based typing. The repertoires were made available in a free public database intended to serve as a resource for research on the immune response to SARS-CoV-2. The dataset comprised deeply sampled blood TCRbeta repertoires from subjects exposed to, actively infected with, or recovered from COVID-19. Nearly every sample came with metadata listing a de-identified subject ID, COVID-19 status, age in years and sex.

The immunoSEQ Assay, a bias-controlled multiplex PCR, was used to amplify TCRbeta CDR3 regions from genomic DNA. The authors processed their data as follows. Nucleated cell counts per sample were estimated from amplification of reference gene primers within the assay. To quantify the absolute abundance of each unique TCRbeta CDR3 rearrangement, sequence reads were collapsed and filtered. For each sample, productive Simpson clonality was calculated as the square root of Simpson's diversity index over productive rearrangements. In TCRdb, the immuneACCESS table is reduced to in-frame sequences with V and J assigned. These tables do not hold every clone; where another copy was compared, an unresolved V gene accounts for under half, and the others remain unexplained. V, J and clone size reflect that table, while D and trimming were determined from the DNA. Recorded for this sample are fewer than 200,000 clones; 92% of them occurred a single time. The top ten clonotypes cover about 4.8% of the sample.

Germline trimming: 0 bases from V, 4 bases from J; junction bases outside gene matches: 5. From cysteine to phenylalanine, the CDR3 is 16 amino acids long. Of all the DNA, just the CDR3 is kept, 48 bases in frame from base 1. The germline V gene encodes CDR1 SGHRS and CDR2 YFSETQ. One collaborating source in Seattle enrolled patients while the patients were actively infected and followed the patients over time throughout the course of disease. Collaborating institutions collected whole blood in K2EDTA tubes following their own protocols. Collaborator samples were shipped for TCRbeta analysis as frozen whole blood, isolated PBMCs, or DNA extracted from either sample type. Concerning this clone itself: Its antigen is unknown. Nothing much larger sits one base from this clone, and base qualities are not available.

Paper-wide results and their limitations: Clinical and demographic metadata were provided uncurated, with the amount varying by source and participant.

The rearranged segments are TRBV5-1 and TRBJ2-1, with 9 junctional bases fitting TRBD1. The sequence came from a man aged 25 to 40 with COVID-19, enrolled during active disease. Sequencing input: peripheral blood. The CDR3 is CASSLVGTGPYNEQFF. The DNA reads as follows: TGCGCCAGCAGCTTGGTAGGGACAGGGCCTTACAATGAGCAGTTCTTC.